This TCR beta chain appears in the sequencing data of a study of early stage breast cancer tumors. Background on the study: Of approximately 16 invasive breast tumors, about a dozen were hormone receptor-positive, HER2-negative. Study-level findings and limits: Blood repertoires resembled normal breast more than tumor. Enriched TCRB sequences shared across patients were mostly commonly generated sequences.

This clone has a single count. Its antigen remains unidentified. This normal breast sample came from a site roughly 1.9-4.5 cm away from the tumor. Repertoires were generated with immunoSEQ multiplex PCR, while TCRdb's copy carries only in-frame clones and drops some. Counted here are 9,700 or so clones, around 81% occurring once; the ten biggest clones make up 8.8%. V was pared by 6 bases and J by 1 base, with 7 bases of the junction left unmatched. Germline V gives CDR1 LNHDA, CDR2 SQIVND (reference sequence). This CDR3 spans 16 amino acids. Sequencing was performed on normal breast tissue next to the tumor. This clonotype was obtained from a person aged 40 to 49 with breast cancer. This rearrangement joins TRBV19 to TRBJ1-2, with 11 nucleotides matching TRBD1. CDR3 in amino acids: CASSVGQGAFNYGYTF. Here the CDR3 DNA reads TGTGCCAGTAGCGTTGGACAGGGGGCGTTTAACTATGGCTACACCTTC.